This TCR beta chain was obtained from a study of blood T cell repertoires in COVID-19. Authors' methods: Amplification from reference gene primers served as the basis for estimated nucleated cell counts. TCRdb's table, derived via immunoSEQ multiplex PCR, lists solely in-frame clones and lacks some. D and trimming come from the DNA, and the V and J calls and clone size come from that table. The sample contains around 69,000 clones, 84% of which appear only once. The germline CDR1 and CDR2 sequences are DFQATT and SNEGSKA (reference sequence). This CDR3 is 10 amino acids long. V was cut by 4 bases and J by 7 bases, with 7 bases left in between.

The rearrangement uses TRBV20-1 and TRBJ1-1; unclear D gene. This clonotype was obtained from a man aged 45-60 years with active COVID-19. The sequencing sample was made of peripheral blood. This chain's CDR3 is CSATGDEAFF. The CDR3 nucleotides read TGCAGTGCTACCGGGGATGAAGCTTTCTTT.